This is a list of T cell receptor beta chains from one sample in a study of blood T cell repertoires in COVID-19. Repertoires were generated with immunoSEQ multiplex PCR, while TCRdb's copy carries only in-frame clones and drops some. This sample carries about 270,000 clones, approximately 86% of them seen once, and the ten largest clones take approximately 10%. The specimen was peripheral blood. The receptors originated from a man aged 35 to 55 with active or convalescent COVID-19. Each CDR3 is given with its conserved first and last residue. Fields, in order: V gene, D gene, J gene, clone size, CDR3 DNA, CDR3 protein. D genes are given only for firm matches. Clone size appears in some rows only: once, few, many, or a class for an expanded clone.

V gene: TRBV4-1
D gene: -
J gene: TRBJ2-7
clone size: -
CDR3 DNA: TGCGCCAGCAGCCAAGTCGGGATCAATACCTACGAGCAGTACTTC
CDR3 protein: CASSQVGINTYEQYF

V gene: TRBV2
D gene: -
J gene: TRBJ1-3
clone size: -
CDR3 DNA: TGTGCCAGCAGGGCCGTTGGTACGGGAAACACCATATATTTT
CDR3 protein: CASRAVGTGNTIYF

V gene: TRBV24-1
D gene: -
J gene: TRBJ2-2
clone size: -
CDR3 DNA: TGTGCCACCAGTGATTCACTCCGGGAGACCTTTGGGGAGCTGTTTTTT
CDR3 protein: CATSDSLRETFGELFF

V gene: TRBV7-2
D gene: -
J gene: TRBJ2-2
clone size: -
CDR3 DNA: TGTGCCAGCAGCTTAGATCAGGACGGGGAGCTGTTTTTT
CDR3 protein: CASSLDQDGELFF

V gene: TRBV6-6
D gene: -
J gene: TRBJ1-5
clone size: -
CDR3 DNA: TGTGCCAGCAGTTTACAGGGTAGGCCGAATCAGCCCCAGCATTTT
CDR3 protein: CASSLQGRPNQPQHF

V gene: TRBV11-3
D gene: -
J gene: TRBJ2-3
clone size: -
CDR3 DNA: TGTGCCAGCAGCTTAGATCACCGGCAAGGGAGTGATACGCAGTATTTT
CDR3 protein: CASSLDHRQGSDTQYF

V gene: TRBV29-1
D gene: -
J gene: TRBJ2-1
clone size: -
CDR3 DNA: TGCATGGGAGGGGGGATAGGGGAGCAGTTCTTC
CDR3 protein: CMGGGIGEQFF

V gene: TRBV24-1
D gene: TRBD1
J gene: TRBJ2-5
clone size: few
CDR3 DNA: TGTGCCACCAGTGACCCGACAGGGGGGATACAAGAGACCCAGTACTTC
CDR3 protein: CATSDPTGGIQETQYF

V gene: TRBV10-1
D gene: TRBD2
J gene: TRBJ2-3
clone size: -
CDR3 DNA: TGCGCCAGCAGTGAAATTAGCGGGGGGGACACAGATACGCAGTATTTT
CDR3 protein: CASSEISGGDTDTQYF

V gene: TRBV18
D gene: TRBD1
J gene: TRBJ2-5
clone size: -
CDR3 DNA: TGTGCCAGCTCCAGGGGGCAGGAAGAGACCCAGTACTTC
CDR3 protein: CASSRGQEETQYF

V gene: TRBV7-2
D gene: -
J gene: TRBJ1-4
clone size: -
CDR3 DNA: TGTGCCAGCAGCTTAGTAGATGAAAAACTGTTTTTT
CDR3 protein: CASSLVDEKLFF

V gene: TRBV15
D gene: TRBD1
J gene: TRBJ2-1
clone size: -
CDR3 DNA: TGTGCCACCAGCAGGGACAGGGGGGACAATGAGCAGTTCTTC
CDR3 protein: CATSRDRGDNEQFF

V gene: TRBV11-1
D gene: -
J gene: TRBJ1-1
clone size: -
CDR3 DNA: TGTGCCAGCAGCTTAGCGGGGGCAGGAGGCACTGAAGCTTTCTTT
CDR3 protein: CASSLAGAGGTEAFF

V gene: TRBV18
D gene: TRBD1
J gene: TRBJ1-2
clone size: -
CDR3 DNA: TGTGCCAGCTCACCACGGAGGGGGACAGCCTCAGGGTCGGTCTATGGCTACACCTTC
CDR3 protein: CASSPRRGTASGSVYGYTF

V gene: TRBV24-1
D gene: TRBD1
J gene: TRBJ2-5
clone size: -
CDR3 DNA: TGTGCCACCGGGACAGCCCAAGAGACCCAGTACTTC
CDR3 protein: CATGTAQETQYF

V gene: TRBV27
D gene: -
J gene: TRBJ1-1
clone size: -
CDR3 DNA: TGTGCCAGCAGTTTATCGATAACAGGGTCCAACACTGAAGCTTTCTTT
CDR3 protein: CASSLSITGSNTEAFF

V gene: TRBV12-5
D gene: -
J gene: TRBJ2-3
clone size: -
CDR3 DNA: TGTGCTAGTGGTCAAGGTGAGGCTTCCCGCACAGATACGCAGTATTTT
CDR3 protein: CASGQGEASRTDTQYF

V gene: TRBV19
D gene: TRBD2
J gene: TRBJ2-1
clone size: -
CDR3 DNA: TGTGCCAGTAGTATAGCGGGAGGGCCTCATGAGCAGTTCTTC
CDR3 protein: CASSIAGGPHEQFF

V gene: TRBV29-1
D gene: TRBD1
J gene: TRBJ2-7
clone size: -
CDR3 DNA: TGCAGCGTTGAATCACGGGACAGGGGGGTCGACGAGCAGTACTTC
CDR3 protein: CSVESRDRGVDEQYF

V gene: TRBV5-1
D gene: -
J gene: TRBJ2-3
clone size: once
CDR3 DNA: TGCGCCAGCAGCGACCGTGCCGGGACCGGGGGTACAGATACGCAGTATTTT
CDR3 protein: CASSDRAGTGGTDTQYF

V gene: TRBV5-5
D gene: TRBD1
J gene: TRBJ1-4
clone size: -
CDR3 DNA: TGTGCCAGCAGCTTGACCCGGACAGGGGGTGAAAAACTGTTTTTT
CDR3 protein: CASSLTRTGGEKLFF

V gene: TRBV6-5
D gene: -
J gene: TRBJ1-2
clone size: -
CDR3 DNA: TGTGCCAGCAGCAGGGAATCCGGTAGTGGCTACACCTTC
CDR3 protein: CASSRESGSGYTF

V gene: TRBV4-1
D gene: -
J gene: TRBJ2-1
clone size: many
CDR3 DNA: TGCGCCAGCAGCCAAGAAATCCGGACGGGGTACAATGAGCAGTTCTTC
CDR3 protein: CASSQEIRTGYNEQFF

V gene: TRBV13
D gene: -
J gene: TRBJ1-3
clone size: few
CDR3 DNA: TGTGCCAGCAGCACACTAGGAAACACCATATATTTT
CDR3 protein: CASSTLGNTIYF

V gene: TRBV3-1/TRBV3-2
D gene: -
J gene: TRBJ2-1
clone size: -
CDR3 DNA: TGTGCCAGCAGCCAGGATCCGACTAGGTCTCTTGAGCAGTTCTTC
CDR3 protein: CASSQDPTRSLEQFF

V gene: TRBV5-1
D gene: TRBD1
J gene: TRBJ2-1
clone size: -
CDR3 DNA: TGCGCCAGCAGCTCCGGGACAGGGTGGAAAAGCTCCTACAATGAGCAGTTCTTC
CDR3 protein: CASSSGTGWKSSYNEQFF

V gene: TRBV28
D gene: TRBD1
J gene: TRBJ2-7
clone size: -
CDR3 DNA: TGTGCCAGCAGCCCCGACAGGGCCCCTCTATACGAGCAGTACTTC
CDR3 protein: CASSPDRAPLYEQYF

V gene: TRBV5-4
D gene: -
J gene: TRBJ1-1
clone size: once
CDR3 DNA: TGTGCCAGCACTTATGACAGACGACACAAGGAAGCTTTCTTT
CDR3 protein: CASTYDRRHKEAFF

V gene: TRBV9
D gene: TRBD1
J gene: TRBJ2-3
clone size: -
CDR3 DNA: TGTGCCAGCAGCGGGACAGGCCCTAGCACAGATACGCAGTATTTT
CDR3 protein: CASSGTGPSTDTQYF

V gene: TRBV5-1
D gene: TRBD1
J gene: TRBJ1-1
clone size: -
CDR3 DNA: TGCGCCAGCAGAGATCAGGGGGAAGGTGAAGCTTTCTTT
CDR3 protein: CASRDQGEGEAFF

V gene: TRBV5-1
D gene: -
J gene: TRBJ2-3
clone size: -
CDR3 DNA: TGCGCCAGCAGCTTGGGTAACAACATAGGGGCAGATACGCAGTATTTT
CDR3 protein: CASSLGNNIGADTQYF

V gene: TRBV7-9
D gene: -
J gene: TRBJ1-1
clone size: -
CDR3 DNA: TGTGCCAGCGAGGAAGGGGCTGAAGCTTTCTTT
CDR3 protein: CASEEGAEAFF

V gene: TRBV7-9
D gene: -
J gene: TRBJ1-6
clone size: once
CDR3 DNA: TGTGCCAGCAGCTCTGACAGCCTCCTCGAGTCACCCCTCCACTTT
CDR3 protein: CASSSDSLLESPLHF